Described below is a single T cell receptor (beta chain) sequence and its context. Antigen unknown. The sample originates from a study of graft-versus-host responses after intestinal transplantation. Assay used: immunoSEQ multiplex PCR; TCRdb lists only in-frame clones, some missing. The sample includes about 90,000 clones, over 75% of them seen just once. Trimming stripped 0 bases from V and 2 bases from J, with 18 bases between. The CDR3 is 18 residues long. Per the germline V gene, CDR1 is ENHRY and CDR2 is SYGVKD. The genes are TRBV10-3 and TRBJ2-3, with D perhaps matching TRBD2 (6 bases). This receptor was obtained from a human donor who received an intestinal transplant. The sample here was unstimulated CD8+ T cells sorted from spleen or lymph node cells, taken before intestinal transplant. CDR3 loop: CAISESVGRLLNTDTQYF. CDR3 in DNA: TGTGCCATCAGTGAGTCGGTCGGGAGATTACTAAACACAGATACGCAGTATTTT.